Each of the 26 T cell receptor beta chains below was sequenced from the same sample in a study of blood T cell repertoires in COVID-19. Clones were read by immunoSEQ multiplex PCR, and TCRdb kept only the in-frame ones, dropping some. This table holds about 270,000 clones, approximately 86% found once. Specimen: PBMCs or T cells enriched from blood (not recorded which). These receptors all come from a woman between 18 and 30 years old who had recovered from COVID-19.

This chain's CDR3 is CASNDRDYGYTF. The CDR3 nucleotides are TGTGCCAGCAATGACCGAGACTATGGCTACACCTTC. This chain links TRBV25-1 with TRBJ1-2; D is uncertain. Germline V lookup: CDR1 MGHDK, CDR2 SYGVNS. V lost 7 bases and J 3 bases, leaving 9 bases between the germline ends. CDR3 length equals 12 residues.

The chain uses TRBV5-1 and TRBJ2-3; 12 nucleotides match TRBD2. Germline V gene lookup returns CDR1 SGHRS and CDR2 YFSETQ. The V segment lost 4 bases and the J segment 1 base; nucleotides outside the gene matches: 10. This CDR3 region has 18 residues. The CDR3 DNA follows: TGCGCCAGCAGCATCCGGCCCCCTAGCGGGGGGGGCACAGATACGCAGTATTTT. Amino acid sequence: CASSIRPPSGGGTDTQYF.

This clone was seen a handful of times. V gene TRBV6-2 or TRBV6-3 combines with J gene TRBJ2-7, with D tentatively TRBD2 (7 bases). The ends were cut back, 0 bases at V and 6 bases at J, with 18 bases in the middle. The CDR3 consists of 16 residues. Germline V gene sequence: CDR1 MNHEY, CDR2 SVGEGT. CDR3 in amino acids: CASSYSNRGAGCEQYF. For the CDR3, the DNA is TGTGCCAGCAGTTACTCGAATCGGGGGGCCGGTTGCGAGCAGTACTTC.

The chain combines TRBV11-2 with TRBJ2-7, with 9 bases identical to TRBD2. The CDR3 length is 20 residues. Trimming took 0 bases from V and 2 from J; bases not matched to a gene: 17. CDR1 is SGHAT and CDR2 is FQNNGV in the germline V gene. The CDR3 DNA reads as TGTGCCAGCAGCTTAGATAGCGGGGGCTCGTTTAGGTCTACCCCCTACGAGCAGTACTTC. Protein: CASSLDSGGSFRSTPYEQYF.

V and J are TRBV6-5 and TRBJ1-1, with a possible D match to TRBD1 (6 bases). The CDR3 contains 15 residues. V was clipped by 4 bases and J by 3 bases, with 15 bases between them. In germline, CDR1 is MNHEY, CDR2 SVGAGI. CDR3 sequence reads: CASSLGAGVYTEAFF. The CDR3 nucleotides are TGTGCCAGCAGTTTAGGGGCAGGGGTGTACACTGAAGCTTTCTTT.

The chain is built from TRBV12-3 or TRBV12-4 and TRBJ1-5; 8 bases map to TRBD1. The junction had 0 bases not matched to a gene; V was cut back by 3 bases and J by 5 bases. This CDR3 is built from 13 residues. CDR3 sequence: CASSLTGDQPQHF. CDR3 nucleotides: TGTGCCAGCAGTTTGACAGGGGATCAGCCCCAGCATTTT.

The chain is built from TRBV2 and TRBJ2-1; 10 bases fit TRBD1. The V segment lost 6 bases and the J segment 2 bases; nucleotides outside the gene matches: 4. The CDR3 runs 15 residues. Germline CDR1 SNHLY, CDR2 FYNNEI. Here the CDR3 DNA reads TGTGCCAGCAGGCGCGGGACAGGGGCCTACAATGAGCAGTTCTTC. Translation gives CASRRGTGAYNEQFF. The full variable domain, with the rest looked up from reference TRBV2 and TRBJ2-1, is EPEVTQTPSHQVTQMGQEVILRCVPISNHLYFYWYRQILGQKVEFLVSFYNNEISEKSEIFDDQFSVERPDGSNFTLKIRSTKLEDSAMYFCASRRGTGAYNEQFFGPGTRLTVL.

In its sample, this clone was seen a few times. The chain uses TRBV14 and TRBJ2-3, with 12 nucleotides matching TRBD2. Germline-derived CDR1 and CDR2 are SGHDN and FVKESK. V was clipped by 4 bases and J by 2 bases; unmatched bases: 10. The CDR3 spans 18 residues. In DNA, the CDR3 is TGTGCCAGCAGCCCTCGCCTAGCGGGGGGGACTAACACAGATACGCAGTATTTT. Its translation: CASSPRLAGGTNTDTQYF.

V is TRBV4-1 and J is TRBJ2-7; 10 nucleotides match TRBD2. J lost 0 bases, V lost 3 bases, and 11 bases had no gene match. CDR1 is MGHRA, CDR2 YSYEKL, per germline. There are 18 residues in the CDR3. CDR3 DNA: TGCGCCAGCAGCCAGGAGGGGGGGACTAGCGTGACCTCCTACGAGCAGTACTTC. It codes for CASSQEGGTSVTSYEQYF.

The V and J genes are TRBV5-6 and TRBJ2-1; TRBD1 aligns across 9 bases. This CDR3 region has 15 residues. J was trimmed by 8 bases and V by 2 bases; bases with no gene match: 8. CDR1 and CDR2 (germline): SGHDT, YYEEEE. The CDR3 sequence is CASSFVDRGIDEQFF. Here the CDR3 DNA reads TGTGCCAGCAGCTTTGTGGACAGGGGTATCGATGAGCAGTTCTTC.

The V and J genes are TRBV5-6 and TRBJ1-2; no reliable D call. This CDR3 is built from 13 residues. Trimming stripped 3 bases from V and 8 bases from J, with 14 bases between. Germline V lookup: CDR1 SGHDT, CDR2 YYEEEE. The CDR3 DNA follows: TGTGCCAGCAGCTCGGGGATGCTAAGGGGCTACACCTTC. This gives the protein CASSSGMLRGYTF.

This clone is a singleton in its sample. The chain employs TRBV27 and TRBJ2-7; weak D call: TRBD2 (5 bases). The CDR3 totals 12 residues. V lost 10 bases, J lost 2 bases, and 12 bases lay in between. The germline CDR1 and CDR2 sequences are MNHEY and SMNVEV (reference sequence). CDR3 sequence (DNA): TGTGCCACGAGCACGGGAACCTACGAGCAGTACTTC. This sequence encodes CATSTGTYEQYF.

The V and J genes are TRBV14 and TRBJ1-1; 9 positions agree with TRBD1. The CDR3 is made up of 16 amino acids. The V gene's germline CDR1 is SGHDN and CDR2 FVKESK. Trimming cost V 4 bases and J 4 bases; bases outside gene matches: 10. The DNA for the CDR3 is TGTGCCAGCAGCCTGACCCCCGGACAGGGGACCACTGAAGCTTTCTTT. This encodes CASSLTPGQGTTEAFF.

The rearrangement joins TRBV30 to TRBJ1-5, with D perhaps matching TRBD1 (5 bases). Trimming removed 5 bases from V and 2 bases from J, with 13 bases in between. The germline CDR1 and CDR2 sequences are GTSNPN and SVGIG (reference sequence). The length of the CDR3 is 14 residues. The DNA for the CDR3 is TGTGCCTGGGAGCAGGGTCTGGGCAATCAGCCCCAGCATTTT. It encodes CAWEQGLGNQPQHF.

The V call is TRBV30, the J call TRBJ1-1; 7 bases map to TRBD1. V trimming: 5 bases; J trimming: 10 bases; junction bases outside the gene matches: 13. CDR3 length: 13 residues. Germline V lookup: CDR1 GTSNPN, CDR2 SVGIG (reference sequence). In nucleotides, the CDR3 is TGTGCCTGGGGGCCCGTAAGGGGGCTTGGAGCTTTCTTT. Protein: CAWGPVRGLGAFF.

This CDR3 reads CASSSGQGLQYF. Here the CDR3 DNA reads TGTGCCAGCAGCTCGGGACAGGGCCTACAGTACTTC. The chain combines TRBV11-2 with TRBJ2-7; TRBD1 aligns across 9 bases. The length of the CDR3 is 12 residues. Trimming removed 4 bases from V and 10 bases from J; junction bases left unmatched: 5. Germline CDR1 and CDR2: SGHAT and FQNNGV.

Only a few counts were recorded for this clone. CDR3 sequence: CASSQDRGAQAFF. CDR3 DNA sequence: TGTGCCAGCAGCCAAGATCGGGGGGCCCAAGCTTTCTTT. This sequence joins TRBV3-1 (or the pseudogene TRBV3-2) and TRBJ1-1; weak D call: TRBD1 (6 bases). CDR3 length: 13 amino acids. V lost 0 bases and J 9 bases, leaving 11 bases between the germline ends. CDR1 is LGHDT and CDR2 is YNNKEL in the germline V gene (reference sequence).

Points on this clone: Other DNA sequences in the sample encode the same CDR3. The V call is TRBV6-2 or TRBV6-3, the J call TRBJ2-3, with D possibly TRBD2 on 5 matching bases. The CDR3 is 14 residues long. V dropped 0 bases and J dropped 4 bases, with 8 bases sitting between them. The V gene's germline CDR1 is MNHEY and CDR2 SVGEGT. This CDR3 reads CASSYSSSSDTQYF. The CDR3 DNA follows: TGTGCCAGCAGTTACTCCTCTAGCTCAGATACGCAGTATTTT.

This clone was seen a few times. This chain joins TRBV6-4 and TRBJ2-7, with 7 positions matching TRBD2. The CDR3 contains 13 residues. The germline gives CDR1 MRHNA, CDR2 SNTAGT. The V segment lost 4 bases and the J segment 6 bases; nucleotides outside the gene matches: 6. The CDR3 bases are TGTGCCAGCAGTGCTCTTTCGGGGGGCGAGCAGTACTTC. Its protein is CASSALSGGEQYF.

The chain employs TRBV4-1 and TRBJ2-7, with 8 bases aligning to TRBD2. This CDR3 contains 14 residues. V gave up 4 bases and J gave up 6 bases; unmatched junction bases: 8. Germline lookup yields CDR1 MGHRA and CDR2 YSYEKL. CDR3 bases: TGCGCCAGCAGCCCGGAGGGACTAGACGGCGAGCAGTACTTC. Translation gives CASSPEGLDGEQYF.

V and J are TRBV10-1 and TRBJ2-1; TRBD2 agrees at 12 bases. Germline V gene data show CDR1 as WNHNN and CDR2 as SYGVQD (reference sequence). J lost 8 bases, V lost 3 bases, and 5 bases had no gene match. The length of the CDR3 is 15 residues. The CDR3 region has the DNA TGCGCCAGCAGTGATCTAGCGGGAGGGCCGGATGAGCAGTTCTTC. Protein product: CASSDLAGGPDEQFF.

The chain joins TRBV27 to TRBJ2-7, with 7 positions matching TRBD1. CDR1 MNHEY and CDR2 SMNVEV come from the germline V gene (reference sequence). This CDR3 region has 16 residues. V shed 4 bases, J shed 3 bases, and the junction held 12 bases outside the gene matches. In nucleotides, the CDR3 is TGTGCCAGCAGTTCCCTTCTAGACAGGGTCCGCTACGAGCAGTACTTC. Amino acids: CASSSLLDRVRYEQYF.

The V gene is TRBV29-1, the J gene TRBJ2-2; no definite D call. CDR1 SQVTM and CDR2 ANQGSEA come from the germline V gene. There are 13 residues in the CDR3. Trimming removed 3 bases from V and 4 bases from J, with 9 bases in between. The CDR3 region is CSVEKRSTGELFF. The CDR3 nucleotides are TGCAGCGTTGAGAAGAGGAGCACCGGGGAGCTGTTTTTT.

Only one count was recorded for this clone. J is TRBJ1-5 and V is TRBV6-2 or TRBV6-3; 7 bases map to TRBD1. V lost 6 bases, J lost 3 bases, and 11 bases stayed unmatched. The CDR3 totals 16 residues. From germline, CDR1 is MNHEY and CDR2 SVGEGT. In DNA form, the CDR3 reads TGTGCCAGCAGCGCCGCGCGGACAGGACTCAATCAGCCCCAGCATTTT. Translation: CASSAARTGLNQPQHF.

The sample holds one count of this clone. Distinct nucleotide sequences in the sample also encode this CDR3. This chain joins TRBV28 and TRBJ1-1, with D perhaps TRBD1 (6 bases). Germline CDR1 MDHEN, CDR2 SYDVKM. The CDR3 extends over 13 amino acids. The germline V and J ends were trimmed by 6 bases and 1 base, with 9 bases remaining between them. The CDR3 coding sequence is TGTGCCAGCAGAAAACAGGGGAACACTGAAGCTTTCTTT. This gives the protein CASRKQGNTEAFF.

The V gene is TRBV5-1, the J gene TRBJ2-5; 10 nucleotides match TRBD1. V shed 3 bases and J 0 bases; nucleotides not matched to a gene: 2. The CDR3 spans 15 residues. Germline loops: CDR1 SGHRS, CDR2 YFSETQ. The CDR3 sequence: CASSWGQGNQETQYF. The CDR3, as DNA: TGCGCCAGCAGCTGGGGACAGGGGAACCAAGAGACCCAGTACTTC.